This TCR beta chain was sequenced during a study of blood T cell repertoires in COVID-19. For the study at large: Sources were T cells, B-cell-depleted T cells, or PBMCs; the material itself was cDNA or gDNA.

V lost 4 bases and J 5 bases, leaving 29 bases between the germline ends. The CDR3 spans 19 residues. The germline gives CDR1 SGHAT, CDR2 FQNNGV. This clone was recorded a few times. As handled by the study authors: Scientists estimated how many nucleated cells there were by amplifying reference gene primers. Measured with immunoSEQ multiplex PCR; TCRdb has only the in-frame clones, and not every one. V and J calls and clone size are as listed in that table; D and trimming were resolved from the DNA. The sample contains hundreds of thousands of clones, more than 85% of which appear only once. This receptor was obtained from a man aged 40-49 years with acute or convalescent COVID-19. The material sequenced was peripheral blood. The chain is built from TRBV11-2 and TRBJ1-2; D gene unclear. The CDR3 DNA reads TGTGCCAGCAGCTCTTTATTGGGCCCTTACAGCTCCAAACTTTATGGCTACACCTTC. This sequence encodes CASSSLLGPYSSKLYGYTF.